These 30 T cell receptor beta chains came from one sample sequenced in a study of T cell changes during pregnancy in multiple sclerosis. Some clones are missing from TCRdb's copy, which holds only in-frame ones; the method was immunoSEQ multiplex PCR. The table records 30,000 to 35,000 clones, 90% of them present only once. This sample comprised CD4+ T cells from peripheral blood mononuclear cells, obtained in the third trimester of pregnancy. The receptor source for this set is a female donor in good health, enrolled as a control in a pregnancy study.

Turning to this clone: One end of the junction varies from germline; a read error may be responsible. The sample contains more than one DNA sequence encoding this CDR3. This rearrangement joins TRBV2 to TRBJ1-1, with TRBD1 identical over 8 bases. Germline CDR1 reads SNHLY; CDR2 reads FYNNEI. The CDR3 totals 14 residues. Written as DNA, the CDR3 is TGTGCCAGCAGCCCCGACAGGGGCTACACCGAAGCTTTCTTT. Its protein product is CASSPDRGYTEAFF.

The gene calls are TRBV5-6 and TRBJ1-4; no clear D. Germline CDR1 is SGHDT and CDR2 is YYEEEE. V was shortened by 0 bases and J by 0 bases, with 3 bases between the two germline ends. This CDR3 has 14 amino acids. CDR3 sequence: CASSLGATNEKLFF. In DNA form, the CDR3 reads TGTGCCAGCAGCTTGGGAGCAACTAATGAAAAACTGTTTTTT.

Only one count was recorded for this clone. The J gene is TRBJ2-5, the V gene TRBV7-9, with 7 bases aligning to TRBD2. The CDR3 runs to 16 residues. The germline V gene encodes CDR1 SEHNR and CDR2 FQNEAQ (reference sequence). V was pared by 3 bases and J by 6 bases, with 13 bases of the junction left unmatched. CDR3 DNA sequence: TGTGCCAGCAGCTTGGCGAGCGGGGCCTCCCCAAAGACCCAGTACTTC. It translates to CASSLASGASPKTQYF.

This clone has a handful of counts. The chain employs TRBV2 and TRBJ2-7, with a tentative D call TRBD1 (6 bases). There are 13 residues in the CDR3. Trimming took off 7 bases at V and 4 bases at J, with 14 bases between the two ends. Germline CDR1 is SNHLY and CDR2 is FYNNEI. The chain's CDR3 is CASKQGPGYEQYF. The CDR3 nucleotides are TGTGCCAGCAAACAGGGCCCGGGGTACGAGCAGTACTTC.

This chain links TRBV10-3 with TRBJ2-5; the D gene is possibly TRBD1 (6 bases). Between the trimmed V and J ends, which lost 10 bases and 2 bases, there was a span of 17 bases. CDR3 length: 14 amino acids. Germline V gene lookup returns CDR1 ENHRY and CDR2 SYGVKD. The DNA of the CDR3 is TGTGCCAACAGCCTCGACAGGAGACAAGAGACCCAGTACTTC. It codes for CANSLDRRQETQYF.

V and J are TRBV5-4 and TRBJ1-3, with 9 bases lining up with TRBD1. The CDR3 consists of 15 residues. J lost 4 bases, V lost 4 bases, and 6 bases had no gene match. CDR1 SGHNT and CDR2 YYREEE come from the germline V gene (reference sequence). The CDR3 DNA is TGTGCCAGCAGCGCTCCGACAGGGGGGGGAAACACCATATATTTT. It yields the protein CASSAPTGGGNTIYF.

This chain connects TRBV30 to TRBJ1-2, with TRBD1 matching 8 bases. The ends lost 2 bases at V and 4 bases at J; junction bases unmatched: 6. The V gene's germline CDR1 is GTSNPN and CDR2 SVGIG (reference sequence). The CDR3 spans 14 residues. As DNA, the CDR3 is TGTGCCTGGAGTCGCAGGGGGCGGGGCTATGGCTACACCTTC. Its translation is CAWSRRGRGYGYTF.

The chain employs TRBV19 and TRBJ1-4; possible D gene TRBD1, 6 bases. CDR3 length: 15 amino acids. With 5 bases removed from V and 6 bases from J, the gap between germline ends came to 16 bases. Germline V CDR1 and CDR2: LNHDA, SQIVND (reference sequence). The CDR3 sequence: CASSSHRGAHEKLFF. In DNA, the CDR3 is TGTGCCAGTAGTTCCCATCGGGGGGCTCATGAAAAACTGTTTTTT.

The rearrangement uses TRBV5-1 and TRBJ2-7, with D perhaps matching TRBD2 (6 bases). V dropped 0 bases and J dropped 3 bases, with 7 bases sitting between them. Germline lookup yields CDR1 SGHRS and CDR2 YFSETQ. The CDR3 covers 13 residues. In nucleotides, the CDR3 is TGCGCCAGCAGCTTGGTGCGGGGCTACGAGCAGTACTTC. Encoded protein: CASSLVRGYEQYF.

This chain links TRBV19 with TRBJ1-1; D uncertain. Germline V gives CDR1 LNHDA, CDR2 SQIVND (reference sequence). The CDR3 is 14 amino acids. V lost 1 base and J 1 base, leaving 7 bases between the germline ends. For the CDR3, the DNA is TGTGCCAGTAGTATAGTACAGTGGAACACTGAAGCTTTCTTT. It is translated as CASSIVQWNTEAFF. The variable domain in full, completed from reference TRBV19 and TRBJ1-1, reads DGGITQSPKYLFRKEGQNVTLSCEQNLNHDAMYWYRQDPGQGLRLIYYSQIVNDFQKGDIAEGYSVSREKKESFPLTVTSAQKNPTAFYLCASSIVQWNTEAFFGQGTRLTVV.

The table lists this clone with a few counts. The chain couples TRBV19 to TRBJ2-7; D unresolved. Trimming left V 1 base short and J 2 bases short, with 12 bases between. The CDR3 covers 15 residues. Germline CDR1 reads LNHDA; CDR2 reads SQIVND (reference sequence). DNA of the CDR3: TGTGCCAGTAGTATAGGGGCCGTAGGTACCTACGAGCAGTACTTC. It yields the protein CASSIGAVGTYEQYF.

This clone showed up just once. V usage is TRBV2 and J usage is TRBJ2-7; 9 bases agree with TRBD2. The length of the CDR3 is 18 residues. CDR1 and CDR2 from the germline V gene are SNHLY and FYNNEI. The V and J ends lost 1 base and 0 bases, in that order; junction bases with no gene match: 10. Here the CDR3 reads CASSEVPGTSGSSYEQYF. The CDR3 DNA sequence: TGTGCCAGCAGTGAAGTCCCGGGCACTAGCGGGTCCTCCTACGAGCAGTACTTC.

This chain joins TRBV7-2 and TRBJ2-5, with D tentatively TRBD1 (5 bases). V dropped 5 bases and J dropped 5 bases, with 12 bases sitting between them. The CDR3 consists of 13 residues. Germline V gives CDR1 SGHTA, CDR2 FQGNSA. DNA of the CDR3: TGTGCCAGCAGCCCCGGACAAGGCGAGACCCAGTACTTC. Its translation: CASSPGQGETQYF.

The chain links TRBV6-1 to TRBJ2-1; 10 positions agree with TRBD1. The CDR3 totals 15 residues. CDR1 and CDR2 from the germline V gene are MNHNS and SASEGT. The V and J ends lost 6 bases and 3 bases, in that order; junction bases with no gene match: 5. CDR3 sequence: CASRIGTGVYNEQFF. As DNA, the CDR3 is TGTGCCAGCAGGATAGGGACAGGGGTCTACAATGAGCAGTTCTTC.

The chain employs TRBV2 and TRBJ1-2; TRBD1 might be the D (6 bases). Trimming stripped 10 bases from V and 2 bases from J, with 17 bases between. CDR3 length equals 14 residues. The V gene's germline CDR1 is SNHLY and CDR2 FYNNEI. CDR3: CAKTGTLANYGYTF. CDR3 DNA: TGTGCCAAAACCGGGACATTGGCAAACTATGGCTACACCTTC.

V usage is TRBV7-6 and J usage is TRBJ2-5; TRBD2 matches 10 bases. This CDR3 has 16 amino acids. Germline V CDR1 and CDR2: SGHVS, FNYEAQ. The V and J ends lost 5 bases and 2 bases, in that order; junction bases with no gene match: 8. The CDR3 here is CASSPRGSGGQETQYF. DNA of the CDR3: TGTGCCAGCAGCCCCCGGGGTAGCGGGGGGCAAGAGACCCAGTACTTC.

The CDR3 is CASSSRQGNSPLHF. As DNA, the CDR3 is TGTGCCAGCAGTTCTCGGCAGGGTAATTCACCCCTCCACTTT. V usage is TRBV6-6 and J usage is TRBJ1-6; D is possibly TRBD1 (5 bases). CDR1 is MNHNY and CDR2 is SVGAGI in the germline V gene (reference sequence). The CDR3 length is 14 residues. Deletions cut 4 bases from V and 6 bases from J, with 10 bases between.

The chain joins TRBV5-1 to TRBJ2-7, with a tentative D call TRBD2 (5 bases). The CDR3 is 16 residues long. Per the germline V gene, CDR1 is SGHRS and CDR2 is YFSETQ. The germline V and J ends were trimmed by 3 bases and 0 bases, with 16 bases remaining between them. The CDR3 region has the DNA TGCGCCAGCAGCTCGGGGTCCGCGTCCAGCTCCTACGAGCAGTACTTC. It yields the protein CASSSGSASSSYEQYF.

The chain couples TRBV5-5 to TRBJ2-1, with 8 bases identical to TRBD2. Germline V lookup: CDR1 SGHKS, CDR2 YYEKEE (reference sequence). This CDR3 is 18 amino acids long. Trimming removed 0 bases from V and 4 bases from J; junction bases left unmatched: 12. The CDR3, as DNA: TGTGCCAGCAGCTTGGGGATTTTCTCGGGGGGGGCGTACAATGAGCAGTTCTTC. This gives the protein CASSLGIFSGGAYNEQFF.

CDR3 in amino acids: CASSTFVNREGTEAFF. The CDR3 DNA sequence: TGTGCCAGTAGTACTTTTGTAAACAGGGAAGGGACTGAAGCTTTCTTT. V is TRBV19 and J is TRBJ1-1; D may be TRBD1 (6 bases). V gave up 4 bases and J gave up 5 bases, with 20 bases separating them. The CDR3 loop spans 16 amino acids. Germline V gives CDR1 LNHDA, CDR2 SQIVND (reference sequence).

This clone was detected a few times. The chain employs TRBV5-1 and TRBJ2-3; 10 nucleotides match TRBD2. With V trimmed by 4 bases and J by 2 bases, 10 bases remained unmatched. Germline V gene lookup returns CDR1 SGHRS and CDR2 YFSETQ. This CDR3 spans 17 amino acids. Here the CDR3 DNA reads TGCGCCAGCAGCGTCGTTAGCGGGGGGCCCATCACAGATACGCAGTATTTT. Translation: CASSVVSGGPITDTQYF.

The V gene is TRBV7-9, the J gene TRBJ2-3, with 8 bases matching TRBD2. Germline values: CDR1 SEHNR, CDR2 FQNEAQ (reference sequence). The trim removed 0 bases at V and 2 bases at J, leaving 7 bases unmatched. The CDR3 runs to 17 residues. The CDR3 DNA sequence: TGTGCCAGCAGCTTAGCGGTCAAGCGGGGGCCCACAGATACGCAGTATTTT. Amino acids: CASSLAVKRGPTDTQYF.

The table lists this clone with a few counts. CDR3 sequence: CAWTQGLSNSPLHF. CDR3 in DNA: TGTGCCTGGACCCAGGGACTGTCCAATTCACCCCTCCACTTT. V usage is TRBV30 and J usage is TRBJ1-6; perhaps TRBD1 as D (5 bases). CDR3 length: 14 residues. Germline CDR1 GTSNPN, CDR2 SVGIG (reference sequence). V lost 4 bases and J lost 7, with 14 bases in between.

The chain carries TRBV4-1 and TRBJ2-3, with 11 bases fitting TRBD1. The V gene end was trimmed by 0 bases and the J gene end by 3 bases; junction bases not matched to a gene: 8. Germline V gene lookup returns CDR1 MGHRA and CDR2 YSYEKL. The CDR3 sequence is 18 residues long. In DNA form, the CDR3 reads TGCGCCAGCAGCCAAGAAGCGACCGGGACAGGGGGGACAGATACGCAGTATTTT. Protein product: CASSQEATGTGGTDTQYF.

The CDR3 nucleotides read TGTGCCAGCAGCCAACGCGACACCGGGGAGCTGTTTTTT. It is translated as CASSQRDTGELFF. V and J are TRBV2 and TRBJ2-2; D call uncertain. CDR1 SNHLY and CDR2 FYNNEI come from the germline V gene. V lost 6 bases and J lost 3, with 8 bases in between. This CDR3 contains 13 residues.

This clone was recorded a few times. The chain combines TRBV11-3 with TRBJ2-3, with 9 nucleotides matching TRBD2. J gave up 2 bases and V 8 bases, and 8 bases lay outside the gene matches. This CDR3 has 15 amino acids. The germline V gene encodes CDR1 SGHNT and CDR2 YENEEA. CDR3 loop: CASAPGGGVTDTQYF. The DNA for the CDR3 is TGTGCCAGCGCCCCTGGCGGGGGGGTCACAGATACGCAGTATTTT.

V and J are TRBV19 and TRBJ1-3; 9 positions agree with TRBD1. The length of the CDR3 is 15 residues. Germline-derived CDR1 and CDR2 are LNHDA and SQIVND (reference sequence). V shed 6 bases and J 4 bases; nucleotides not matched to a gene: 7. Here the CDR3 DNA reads TGTGCCAGTAGGAGGGGGACAGGGTTCGGAAACACCATATATTTT. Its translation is CASRRGTGFGNTIYF.

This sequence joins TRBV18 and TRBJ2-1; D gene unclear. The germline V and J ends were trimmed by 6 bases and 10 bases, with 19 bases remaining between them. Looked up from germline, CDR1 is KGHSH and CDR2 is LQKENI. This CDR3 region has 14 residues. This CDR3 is CASSRGGVAEEQFF. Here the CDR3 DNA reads TGTGCCAGCTCGAGAGGTGGCGTAGCAGAAGAGCAGTTCTTC.

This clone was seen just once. CDR3 in DNA: TGCGCCAGCAGCTTGAGGGCTAGCGGGGTAGACAATGAGCAGTTCTTC. Amino acids: CASSLRASGVDNEQFF. This sequence joins TRBV5-1 and TRBJ2-1; 9 bases agree with TRBD2. The V segment lost 1 base and the J segment 5 bases; nucleotides outside the gene matches: 7. The CDR3 runs to 16 residues. CDR1 and CDR2 from the germline V gene are SGHRS and YFSETQ.

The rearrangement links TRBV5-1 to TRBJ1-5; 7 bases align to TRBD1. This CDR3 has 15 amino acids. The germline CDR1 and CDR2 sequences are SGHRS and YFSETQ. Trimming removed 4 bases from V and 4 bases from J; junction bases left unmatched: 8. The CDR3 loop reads CASSEGAHGNQPQHF. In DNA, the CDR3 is TGCGCCAGCAGCGAGGGGGCGCATGGGAATCAGCCCCAGCATTTT.